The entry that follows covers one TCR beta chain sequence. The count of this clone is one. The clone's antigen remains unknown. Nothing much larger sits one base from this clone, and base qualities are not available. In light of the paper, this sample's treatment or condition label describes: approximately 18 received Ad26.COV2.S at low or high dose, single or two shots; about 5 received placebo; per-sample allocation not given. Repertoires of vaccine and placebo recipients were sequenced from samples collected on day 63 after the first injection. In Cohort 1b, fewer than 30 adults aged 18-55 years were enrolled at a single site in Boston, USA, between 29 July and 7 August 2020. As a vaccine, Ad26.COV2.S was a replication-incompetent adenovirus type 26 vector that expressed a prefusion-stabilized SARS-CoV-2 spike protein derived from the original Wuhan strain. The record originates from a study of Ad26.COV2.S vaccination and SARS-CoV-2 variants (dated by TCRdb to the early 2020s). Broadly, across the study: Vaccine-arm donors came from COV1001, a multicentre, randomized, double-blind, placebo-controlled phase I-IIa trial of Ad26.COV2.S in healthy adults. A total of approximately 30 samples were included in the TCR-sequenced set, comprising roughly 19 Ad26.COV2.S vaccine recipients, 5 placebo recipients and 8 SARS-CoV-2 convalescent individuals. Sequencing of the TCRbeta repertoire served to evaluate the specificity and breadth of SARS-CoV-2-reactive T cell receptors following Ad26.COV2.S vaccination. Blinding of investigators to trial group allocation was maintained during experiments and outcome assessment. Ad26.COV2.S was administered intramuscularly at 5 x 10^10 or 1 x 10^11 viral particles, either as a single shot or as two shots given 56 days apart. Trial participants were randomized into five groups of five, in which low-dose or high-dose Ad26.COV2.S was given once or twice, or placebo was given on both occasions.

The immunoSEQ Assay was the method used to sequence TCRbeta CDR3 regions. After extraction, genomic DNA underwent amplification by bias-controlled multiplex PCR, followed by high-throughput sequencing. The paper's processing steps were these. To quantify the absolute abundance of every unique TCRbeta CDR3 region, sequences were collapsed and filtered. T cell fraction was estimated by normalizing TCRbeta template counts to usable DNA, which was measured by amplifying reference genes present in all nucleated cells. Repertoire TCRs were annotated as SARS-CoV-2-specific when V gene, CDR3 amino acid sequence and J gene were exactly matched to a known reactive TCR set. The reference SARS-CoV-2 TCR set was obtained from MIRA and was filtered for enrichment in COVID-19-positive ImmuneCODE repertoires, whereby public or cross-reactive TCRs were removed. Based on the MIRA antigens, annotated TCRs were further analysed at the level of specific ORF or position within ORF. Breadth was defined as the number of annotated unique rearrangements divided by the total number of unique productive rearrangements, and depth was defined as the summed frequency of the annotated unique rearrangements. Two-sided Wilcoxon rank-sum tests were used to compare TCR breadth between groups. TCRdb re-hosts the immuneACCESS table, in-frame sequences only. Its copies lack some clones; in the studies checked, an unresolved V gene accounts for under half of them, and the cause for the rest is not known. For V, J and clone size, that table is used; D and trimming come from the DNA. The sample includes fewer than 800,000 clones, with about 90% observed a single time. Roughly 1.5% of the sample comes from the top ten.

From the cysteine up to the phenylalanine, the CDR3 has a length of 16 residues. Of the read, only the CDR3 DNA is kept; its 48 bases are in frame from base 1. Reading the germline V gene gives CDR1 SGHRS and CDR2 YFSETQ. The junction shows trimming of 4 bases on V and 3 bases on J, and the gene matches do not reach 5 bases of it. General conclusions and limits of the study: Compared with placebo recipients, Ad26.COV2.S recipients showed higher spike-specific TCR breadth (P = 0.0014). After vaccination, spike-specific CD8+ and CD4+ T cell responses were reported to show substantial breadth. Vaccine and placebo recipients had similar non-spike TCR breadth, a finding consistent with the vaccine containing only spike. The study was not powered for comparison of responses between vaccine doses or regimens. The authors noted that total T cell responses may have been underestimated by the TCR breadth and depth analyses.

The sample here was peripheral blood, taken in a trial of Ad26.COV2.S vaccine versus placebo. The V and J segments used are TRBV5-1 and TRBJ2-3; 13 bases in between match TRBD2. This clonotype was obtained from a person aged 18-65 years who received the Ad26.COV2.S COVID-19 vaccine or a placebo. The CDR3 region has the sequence CASSTGLAGETDTQYF. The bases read TGCGCCAGCAGCACCGGACTAGCGGGAGAGACAGATACGCAGTATTTT.